These T cell receptor beta chains were read from a single sample in a study of T cell repertoires in cytomegalovirus infection. Their antigens are not known. TCRdb re-called the reads through MiXCR, storing one row per CDR3 protein. The sample consists of 800,000 to 950,000 distinct CDR3 sequences, 30% to 35% of them appearing once. The sequencing here drew on cultured CD8+ T cells from PBMCs, taken from culture after CMV antigen stimulation. These receptors were taken from a human donor in good health (CMV status not recorded). Some clones in this sample may be carry-over from other donors' samples. The CDR3 runs from the conserved cysteine through the conserved F or W. The D gene is left open where the match is weak. Not every row has a clone size; where given, it reads once, few, many or a size class.

v_call	clone_size	j_call	d_call	cdr3_nt	cdr3_aa
TRBV6-6	once	TRBJ2-7	-	TGTGCCAGCAGAGGACAGTCGAGGTACGAGCAGTACTTC	CASRGQSRYEQYF
TRBV19	-	TRBJ1-2	-	TGTGCCAGTAGTATAGGTTCAGGCGATGGCTACACCTTC	CASSIGSGDGYTF
TRBV7-2	many	TRBJ2-7	TRBD1	TGTGCCAGCAGCTTCGTAGGACAGGGGATCGAGTGGCAGTACTTC	CASSFVGQGIEWQYF
TRBV7-6	few	TRBJ1-4	TRBD1	TGTGCCAGCAGCCCACCTAAACAGGGGGCGGCTAATGAAAAACTGTTTTTT	CASSPPKQGAANEKLFF
TRBV6-5	once	TRBJ2-1	-	TGTGCCAGCACCAAAAACCCGGGGACCCCCTACAATGAGCAGTTCTTC	CASTKNPGTPYNEQFF
TRBV24-1	-	TRBJ2-3	-	TGTGCCACCAGTGATGACAGCCCTAGATTCGCAGATACGCAGTATTTT	CATSDDSPRFADTQYF
TRBV10-3	-	TRBJ2-5	TRBD2	TGTGCCATCAGAGGGACTAGCGGGGGGGAAGAGACCCAGTACTTC	CAIRGTSGGEETQYF
TRBV6-6	-	TRBJ1-4	TRBD1	TGTGCCAGCCTGCGCAATATTCCAACCGTAGGGACAGAAGAAAAACTGTTTTTT	CASLRNIPTVGTEEKLFF
TRBV7-6	-	TRBJ1-6	-	TGTGCCAGCAGCTTGGGGGGTGTCGGTAATTCACCCCTCCACTTT	CASSLGGVGNSPLHF
TRBV10-3	-	TRBJ2-3	-	TGTGCCATCAGTGAGTCGATGGGGGGGACAAGGCATGGAACAGATACGCAGTATTTT	CAISESMGGTRHGTDTQYF
TRBV12-3/TRBV12-4	-	TRBJ1-2	TRBD1	TGTGCCAACAGTCCACTCAGGGGGCTGGCTAACTATGGCTACACCTTC	CANSPLRGLANYGYTF
TRBV7-2	few	TRBJ1-1	-	TGTGCCAGCAGCCCTCAGGGGTCGCGAGTTTGGGACACTGAAGCTTTCTTT	CASSPQGSRVWDTEAFF
TRBV7-6	few	TRBJ1-5	TRBD1	TGTGCCAGCAGCCTGGCCGCGGGACAGAATCAGCCCCAGCATTTT	CASSLAAGQNQPQHF